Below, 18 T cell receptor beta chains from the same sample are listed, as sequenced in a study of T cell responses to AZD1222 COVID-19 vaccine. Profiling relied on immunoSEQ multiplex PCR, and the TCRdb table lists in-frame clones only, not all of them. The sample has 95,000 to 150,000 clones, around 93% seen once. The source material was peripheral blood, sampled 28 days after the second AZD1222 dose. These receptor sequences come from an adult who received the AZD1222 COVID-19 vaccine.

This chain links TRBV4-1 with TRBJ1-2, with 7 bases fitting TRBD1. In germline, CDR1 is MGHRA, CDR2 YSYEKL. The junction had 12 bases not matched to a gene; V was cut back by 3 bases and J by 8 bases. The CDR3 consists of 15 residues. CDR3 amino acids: CASSQPVGGSRGYTF. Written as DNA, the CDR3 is TGCGCCAGCAGCCAGCCCGTAGGGGGCTCGAGAGGCTACACCTTC.

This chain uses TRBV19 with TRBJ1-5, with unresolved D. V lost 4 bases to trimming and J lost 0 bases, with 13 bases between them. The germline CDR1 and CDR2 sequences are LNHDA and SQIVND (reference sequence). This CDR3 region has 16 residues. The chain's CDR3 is CASSKVGRYSNQPQHF. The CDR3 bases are TGTGCCAGTAGTAAGGTAGGGAGATATAGCAATCAGCCCCAGCATTTT.

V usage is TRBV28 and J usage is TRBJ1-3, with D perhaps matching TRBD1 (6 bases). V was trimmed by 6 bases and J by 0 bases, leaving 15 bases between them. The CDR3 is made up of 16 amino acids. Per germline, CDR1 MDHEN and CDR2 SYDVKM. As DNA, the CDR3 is TGTGCCAGCAGATTAACAGGGCCAGACTCTGGAAACACCATATATTTT. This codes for CASRLTGPDSGNTIYF. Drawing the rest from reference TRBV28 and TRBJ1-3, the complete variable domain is DVKVTQSSRYLVKRTGEKVFLECVQDMDHENMFWYRQDPGLGLRLIYFSYDVKMKEKGDIPEGYSVSREKKERFSLILESASTNQTSMYLCASRLTGPDSGNTIYFGEGSWLTVV.

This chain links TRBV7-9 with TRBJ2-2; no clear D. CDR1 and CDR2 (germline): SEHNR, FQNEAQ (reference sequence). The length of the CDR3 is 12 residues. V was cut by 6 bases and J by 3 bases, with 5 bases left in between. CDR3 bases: TGTGCCAGCAGTCACGACACCGGGGAGCTGTTTTTT. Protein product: CASSHDTGELFF.

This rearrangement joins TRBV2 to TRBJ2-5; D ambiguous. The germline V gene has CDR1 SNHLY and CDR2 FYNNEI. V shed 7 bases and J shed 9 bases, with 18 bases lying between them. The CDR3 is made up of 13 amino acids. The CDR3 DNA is TGTGCCAGCAATCCAGGCCTCGGTAGTGCCCAGTACTTC. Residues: CASNPGLGSAQYF.

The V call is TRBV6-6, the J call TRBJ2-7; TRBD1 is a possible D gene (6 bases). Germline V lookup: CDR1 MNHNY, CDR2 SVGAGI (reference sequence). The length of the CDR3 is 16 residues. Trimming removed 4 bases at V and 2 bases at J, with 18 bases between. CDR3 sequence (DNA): TGTGCCAGCAGTTCCATTTCAGGGGCCCCTACCTACGAGCAGTACTTC. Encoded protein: CASSSISGAPTYEQYF.

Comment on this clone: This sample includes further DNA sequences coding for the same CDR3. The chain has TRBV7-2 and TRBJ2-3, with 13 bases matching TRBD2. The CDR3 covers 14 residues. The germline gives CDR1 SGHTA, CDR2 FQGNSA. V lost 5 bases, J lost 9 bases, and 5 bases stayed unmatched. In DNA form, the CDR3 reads TGTGCCAGCAGCCTAGGACTAGCGGGGGACACGCAGTATTTT. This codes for CASSLGLAGDTQYF.

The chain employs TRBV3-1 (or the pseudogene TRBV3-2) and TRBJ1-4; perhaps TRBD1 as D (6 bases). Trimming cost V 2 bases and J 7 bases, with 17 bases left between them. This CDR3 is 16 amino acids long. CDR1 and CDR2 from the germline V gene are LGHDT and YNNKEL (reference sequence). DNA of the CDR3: TGTGCCAGCAGCCAAAGAACAGGGTCAGAGTTTGAAAAACTGTTTTTT. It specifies CASSQRTGSEFEKLFF.

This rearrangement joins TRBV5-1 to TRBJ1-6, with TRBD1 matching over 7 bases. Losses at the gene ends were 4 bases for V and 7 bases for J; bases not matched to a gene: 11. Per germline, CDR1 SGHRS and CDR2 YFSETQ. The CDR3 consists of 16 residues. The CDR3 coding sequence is TGCGCCAGCAGCGATTGGGACAGAGGGGTAAATTCACCCCTCCACTTT. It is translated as CASSDWDRGVNSPLHF.

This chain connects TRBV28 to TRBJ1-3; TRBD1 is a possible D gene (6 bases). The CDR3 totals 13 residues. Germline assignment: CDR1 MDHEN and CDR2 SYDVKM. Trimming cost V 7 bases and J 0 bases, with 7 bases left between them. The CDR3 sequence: CASNRDSGNTIYF. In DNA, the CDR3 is TGTGCCAGCAACAGGGACTCTGGAAACACCATATATTTT.

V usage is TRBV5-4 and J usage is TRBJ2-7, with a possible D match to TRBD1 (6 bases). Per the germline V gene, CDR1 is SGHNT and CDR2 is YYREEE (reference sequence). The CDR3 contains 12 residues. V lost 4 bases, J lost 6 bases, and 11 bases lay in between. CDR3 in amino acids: CASSIQGFEQYF. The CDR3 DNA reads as TGTGCCAGCAGCATACAGGGTTTCGAGCAGTACTTC. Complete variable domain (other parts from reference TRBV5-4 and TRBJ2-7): ETGVTQSPTHLIKTRGQQVTLRCSSQSGHNTVSWYQQALGQGPQFIFQYYREEENGRGNFPPRFSGLQFPNYSSELNVNALELDDSALYLCASSIQGFEQYFGPGTRLTVT.

Written as DNA, the CDR3 is TGTGCCAGCCAACTGACCAGTCTTGGCGAGCAGTACTTC. Translated: CASQLTSLGEQYF. This chain links TRBV3-1 (or the pseudogene TRBV3-2) with TRBJ2-7; D gene ambiguous. V was trimmed by 8 bases and J by 6 bases, leaving 17 bases between them. The CDR3 runs 13 residues. Per the germline V gene, CDR1 is LGHDT and CDR2 is YNNKEL (reference sequence).

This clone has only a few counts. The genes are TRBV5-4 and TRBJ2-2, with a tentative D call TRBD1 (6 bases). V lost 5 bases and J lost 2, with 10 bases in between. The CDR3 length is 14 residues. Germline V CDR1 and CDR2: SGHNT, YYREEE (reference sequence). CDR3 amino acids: CASRRRGNTGELFF. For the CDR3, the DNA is TGTGCCAGCAGACGCAGGGGAAACACCGGGGAGCTGTTTTTT.

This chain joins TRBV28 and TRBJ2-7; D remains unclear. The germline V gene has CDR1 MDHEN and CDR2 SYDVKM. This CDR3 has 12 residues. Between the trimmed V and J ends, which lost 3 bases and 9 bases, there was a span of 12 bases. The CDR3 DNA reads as TGTGCCAGCAGTTTCCAGGTGACCGGGCAGTACTTC. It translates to CASSFQVTGQYF. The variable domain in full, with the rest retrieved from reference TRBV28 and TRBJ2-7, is DVKVTQSSRYLVKRTGEKVFLECVQDMDHENMFWYRQDPGLGLRLIYFSYDVKMKEKGDIPEGYSVSREKKERFSLILESASTNQTSMYLCASSFQVTGQYFGPGTRLTVT.

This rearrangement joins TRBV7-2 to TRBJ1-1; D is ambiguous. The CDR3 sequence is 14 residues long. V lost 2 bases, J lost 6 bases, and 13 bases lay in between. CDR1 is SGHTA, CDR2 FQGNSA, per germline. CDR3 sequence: CASSLLGRLAEAFF. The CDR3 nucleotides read TGTGCCAGCAGCTTATTAGGTCGGTTGGCTGAAGCTTTCTTT.

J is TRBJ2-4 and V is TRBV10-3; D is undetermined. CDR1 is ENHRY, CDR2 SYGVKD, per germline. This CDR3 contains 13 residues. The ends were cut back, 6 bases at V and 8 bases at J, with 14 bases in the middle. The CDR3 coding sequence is TGTGCCATCAGGGAGCGCACGTCGGACATTCAGTACTTC. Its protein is CAIRERTSDIQYF.

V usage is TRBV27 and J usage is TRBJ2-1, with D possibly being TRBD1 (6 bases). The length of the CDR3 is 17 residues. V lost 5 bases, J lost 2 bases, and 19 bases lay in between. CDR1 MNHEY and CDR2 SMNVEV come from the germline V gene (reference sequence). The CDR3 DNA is TGTGCCAGCAGTGCCTCCCGGACAGCCCTAACCTACAATGAGCAGTTCTTC. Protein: CASSASRTALTYNEQFF.

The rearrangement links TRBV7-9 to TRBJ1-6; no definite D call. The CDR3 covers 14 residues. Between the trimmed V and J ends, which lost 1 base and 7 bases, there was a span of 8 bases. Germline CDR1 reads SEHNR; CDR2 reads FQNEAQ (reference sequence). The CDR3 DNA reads TGTGCCAGCAGCTTAGGCGGGCGGAATTCACCCCTCCACTTT. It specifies CASSLGGRNSPLHF.